One and the same sample provided the 5 T cell receptor beta chains below, sequenced in a study of blood T cell repertoires in COVID-19. Repertoires were generated with immunoSEQ multiplex PCR, while TCRdb's copy carries only in-frame clones and drops some. The table has hundreds of thousands of clones, around 91% seen once. The specimen sequenced was peripheral blood. The receptor set was obtained from a woman between 18 and 29 years old who had recovered from COVID-19.

CDR3 bases: TGTGCCAGCTCACGGGACAGATTATCCCCACGAGAGACCCAGTACTTC. Amino acid sequence: CASSRDRLSPRETQYF. This chain joins TRBV18 and TRBJ2-5; TRBD1 aligns across 7 bases. The CDR3 loop spans 16 amino acids. V was pared by 4 bases and J by 4 bases, with 12 bases of the junction left unmatched. CDR1 is KGHSH and CDR2 is LQKENI in the germline V gene. Looking up the rest from reference TRBV18 and TRBJ2-5 gives the full variable domain: NAGVMQNPRHLVRRRGQEARLRCSPMKGHSHVYWYRQLPEEGLKFMVYLQKENIIDESGMPKERFSAEFPKEGPSILRIQQVVRGDSAAYFCASSRDRLSPRETQYFGPGTRLLVL.

J is TRBJ1-2 and V is TRBV7-2; D is perhaps TRBD1 (5 bases). The CDR3 covers 15 residues. The V and J ends lost 1 base and 3 bases respectively, with 12 bases between them. CDR1 is SGHTA and CDR2 is FQGNSA in the germline V gene. As DNA, the CDR3 is TGTGCCAGCAGCTTAGATGCACAGGACCACTATGGCTACACCTTC. Translation gives CASSLDAQDHYGYTF.

The rearrangement joins TRBV6-2 or TRBV6-3 to TRBJ2-2; TRBD1 aligns across 10 bases. This CDR3 has 15 amino acids. V lost 5 bases, J lost 1 base, and 1 base stayed unmatched. Germline loops: CDR1 MNHEY, CDR2 SVGEGT. Here the CDR3 DNA reads TGTGCCAGCAGTAGGGACAGGGGGAACACCGGGGAGCTGTTTTTT. Its protein product is CASSRDRGNTGELFF.

CDR3 bases: TGCAGCGGACTGACAGGGGACTTTGTCACTGAAGCTTTCTTT. Translated, it gives CSGLTGDFVTEAFF. This chain joins TRBV29-1 and TRBJ1-1; 8 nucleotides agree with TRBD1. This CDR3 contains 14 residues. V lost 7 bases to trimming and J lost 4 bases; unmatched junction nucleotides: 11. The germline gives CDR1 SQVTM, CDR2 ANQGSEA.

The rearrangement uses TRBV7-2 and TRBJ1-2; D call uncertain. The germline gives CDR1 SGHTA, CDR2 FQGNSA. V lost 5 bases, J lost 4 bases, and 17 bases lay in between. The CDR3 is made up of 15 amino acids. This chain's CDR3 is CASSPRYDIPYGYTF. The CDR3 bases are TGTGCCAGCAGCCCCCGGTATGACATTCCCTATGGCTACACCTTC. The full variable domain, with the rest looked up from reference TRBV7-2 and TRBJ1-2, is GAGVSQSPSNKVTEKGKDVELRCDPISGHTALYWYRQSLGQGLEFLIYFQGNSAPDKSGLPSDRFSAERTGGSVSTLTIQRTQQEDSAVYLCASSPRYDIPYGYTFGSGTRLTVV.